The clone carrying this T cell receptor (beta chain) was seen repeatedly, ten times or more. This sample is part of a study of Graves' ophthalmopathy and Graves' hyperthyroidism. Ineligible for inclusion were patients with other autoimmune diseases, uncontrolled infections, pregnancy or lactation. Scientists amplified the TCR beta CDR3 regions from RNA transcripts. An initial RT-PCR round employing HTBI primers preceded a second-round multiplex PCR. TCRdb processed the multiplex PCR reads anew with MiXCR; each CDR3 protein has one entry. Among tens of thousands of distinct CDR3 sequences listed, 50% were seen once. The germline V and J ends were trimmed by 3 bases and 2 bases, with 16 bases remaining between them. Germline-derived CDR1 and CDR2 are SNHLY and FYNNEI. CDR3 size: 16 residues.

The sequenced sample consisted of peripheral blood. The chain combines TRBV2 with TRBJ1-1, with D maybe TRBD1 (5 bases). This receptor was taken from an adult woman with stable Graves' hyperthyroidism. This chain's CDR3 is CASSDIGGAVNTEAFF. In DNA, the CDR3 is TGTGCCAGCAGTGACATCGGGGGAGCGGTAAACACTGAAGCTTTCTTT. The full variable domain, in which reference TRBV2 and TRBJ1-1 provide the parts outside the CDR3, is EPEVTQTPSHQVTQMGQEVILRCVPISNHLYFYWYRQILGQKVEFLVSFYNNEISEKSEIFDDQFSVERPDGSNFTLKIRSTKLEDSAMYFCASSDIGGAVNTEAFFGQGTRLTVV.